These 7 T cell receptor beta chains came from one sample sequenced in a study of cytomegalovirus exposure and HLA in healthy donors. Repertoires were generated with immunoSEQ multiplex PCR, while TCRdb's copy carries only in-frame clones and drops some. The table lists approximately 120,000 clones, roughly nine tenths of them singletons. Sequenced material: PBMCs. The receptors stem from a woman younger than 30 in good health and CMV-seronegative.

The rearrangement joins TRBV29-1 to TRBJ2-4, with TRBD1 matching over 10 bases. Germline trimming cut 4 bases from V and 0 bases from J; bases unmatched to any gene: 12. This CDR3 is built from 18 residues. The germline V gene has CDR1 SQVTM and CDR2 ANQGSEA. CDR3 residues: CSVVPSRDRGLAKNIQYF. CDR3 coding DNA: TGCAGCGTTGTCCCGAGCCGGGACAGGGGTTTAGCCAAAAACATTCAGTACTTC.

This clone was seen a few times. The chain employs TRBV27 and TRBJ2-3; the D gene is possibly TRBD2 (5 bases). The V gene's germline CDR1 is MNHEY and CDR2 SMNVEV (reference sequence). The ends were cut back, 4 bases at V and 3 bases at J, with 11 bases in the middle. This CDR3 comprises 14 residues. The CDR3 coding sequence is TGTGCCAGCAGTTCCAAGGGCGGGACAGATACGCAGTATTTT. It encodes CASSSKGGTDTQYF.

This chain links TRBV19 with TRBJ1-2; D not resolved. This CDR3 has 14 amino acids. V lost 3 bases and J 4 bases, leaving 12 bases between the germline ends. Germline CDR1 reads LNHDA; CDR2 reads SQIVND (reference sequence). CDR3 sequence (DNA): TGTGCCAGTAGTATGTTGGCCATAGCCTATGGCTACACCTTC. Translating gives CASSMLAIAYGYTF.

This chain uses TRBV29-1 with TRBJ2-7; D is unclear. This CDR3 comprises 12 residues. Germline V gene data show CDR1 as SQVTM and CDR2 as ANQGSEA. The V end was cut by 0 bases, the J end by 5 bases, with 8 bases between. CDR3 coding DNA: TGCAGCGTTGAAGATCAGGCCCACGAGCAGTACTTC. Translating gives CSVEDQAHEQYF.

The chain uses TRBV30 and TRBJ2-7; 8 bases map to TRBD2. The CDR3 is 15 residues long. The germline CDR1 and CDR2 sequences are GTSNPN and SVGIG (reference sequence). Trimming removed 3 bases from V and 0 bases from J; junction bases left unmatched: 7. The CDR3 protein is CAWSPGLGDSYEQYF. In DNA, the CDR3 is TGTGCCTGGAGCCCGGGACTAGGGGACTCCTACGAGCAGTACTTC.

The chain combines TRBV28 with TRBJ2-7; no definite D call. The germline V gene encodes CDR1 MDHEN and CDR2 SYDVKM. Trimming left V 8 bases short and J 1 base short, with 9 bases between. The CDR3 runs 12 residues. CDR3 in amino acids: CASAVWSYEQYF. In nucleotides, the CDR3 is TGTGCCAGCGCGGTTTGGTCCTACGAGCAGTACTTC.

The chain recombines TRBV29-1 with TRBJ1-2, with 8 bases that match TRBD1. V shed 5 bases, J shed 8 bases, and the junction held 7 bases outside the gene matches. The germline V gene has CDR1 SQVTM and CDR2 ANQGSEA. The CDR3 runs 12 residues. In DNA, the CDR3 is TGCAGCGTTCTAGGGACAGGTCGAGGCTACACCTTC. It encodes CSVLGTGRGYTF.